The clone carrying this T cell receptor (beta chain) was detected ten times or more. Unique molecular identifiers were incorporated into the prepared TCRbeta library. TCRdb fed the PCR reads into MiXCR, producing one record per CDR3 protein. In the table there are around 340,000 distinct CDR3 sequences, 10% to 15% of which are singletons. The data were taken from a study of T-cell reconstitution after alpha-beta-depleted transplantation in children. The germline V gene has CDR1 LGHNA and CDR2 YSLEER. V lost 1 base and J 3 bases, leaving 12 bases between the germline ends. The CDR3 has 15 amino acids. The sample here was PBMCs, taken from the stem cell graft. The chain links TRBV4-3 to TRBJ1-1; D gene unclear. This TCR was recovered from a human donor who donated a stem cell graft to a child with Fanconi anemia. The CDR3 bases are TGCGCCAGCAGCCAAGTTCTCAGTTCGGACACTGAAGCTTTCTTT. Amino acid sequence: CASSQVLSSDTEAFF.